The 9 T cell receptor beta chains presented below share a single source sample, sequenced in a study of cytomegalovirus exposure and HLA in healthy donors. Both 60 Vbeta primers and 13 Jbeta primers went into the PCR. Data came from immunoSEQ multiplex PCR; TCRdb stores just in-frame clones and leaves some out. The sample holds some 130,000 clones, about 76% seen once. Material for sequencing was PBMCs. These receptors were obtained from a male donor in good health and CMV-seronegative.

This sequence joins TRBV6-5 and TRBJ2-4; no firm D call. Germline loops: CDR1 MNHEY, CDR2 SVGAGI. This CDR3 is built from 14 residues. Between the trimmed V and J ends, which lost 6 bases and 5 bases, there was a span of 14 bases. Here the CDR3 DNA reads TGTGCCAGCAGCAAGTTGTCACGGGAAAACATTCAGTACTTC. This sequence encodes CASSKLSRENIQYF.

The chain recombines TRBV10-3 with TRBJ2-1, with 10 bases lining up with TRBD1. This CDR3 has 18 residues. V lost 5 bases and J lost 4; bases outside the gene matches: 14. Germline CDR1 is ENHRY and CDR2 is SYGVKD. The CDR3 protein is CAISPTGGRLQNYNEQFF. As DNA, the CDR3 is TGTGCCATCAGTCCGACAGGGGGCCGCTTACAGAATTACAATGAGCAGTTCTTC.

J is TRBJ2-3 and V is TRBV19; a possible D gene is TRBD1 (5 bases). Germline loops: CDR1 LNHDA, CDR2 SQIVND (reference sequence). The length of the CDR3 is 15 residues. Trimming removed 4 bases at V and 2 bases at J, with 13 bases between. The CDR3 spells CASSNQGLVTDTQYF. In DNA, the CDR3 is TGTGCCAGTAGTAACCAGGGTCTCGTCACAGATACGCAGTATTTT.

The CDR3 sequence: CASSSGQGHEQYF. CDR3 bases: TGTGCCAGCAGCTCAGGACAGGGCCACGAGCAGTACTTC. The chain links TRBV5-6 to TRBJ2-7, with 8 bases aligning to TRBD1. Germline loops: CDR1 SGHDT, CDR2 YYEEEE. Trimming took 3 bases from V and 5 from J; bases not matched to a gene: 4. The CDR3 contains 13 residues.

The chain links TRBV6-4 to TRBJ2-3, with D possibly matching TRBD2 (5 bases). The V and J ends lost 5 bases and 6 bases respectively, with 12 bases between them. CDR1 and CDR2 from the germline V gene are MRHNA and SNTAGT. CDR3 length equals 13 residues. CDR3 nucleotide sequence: TGTGCCAGCAGTTACGACTGGACTGATACGCAGTATTTT. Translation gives CASSYDWTDTQYF.

CDR3 residues: CATSRVAGAYEQYF. Written as DNA, the CDR3 is TGTGCCACCAGCAGAGTAGCGGGGGCGTACGAGCAGTACTTC. The chain combines TRBV15 with TRBJ2-7; 9 nucleotides line up with TRBD2. In germline, CDR1 is LNHNV, CDR2 YYDKDF (reference sequence). CDR3 length equals 14 residues. V gave up 1 base and J gave up 4 bases; unmatched junction bases: 2.

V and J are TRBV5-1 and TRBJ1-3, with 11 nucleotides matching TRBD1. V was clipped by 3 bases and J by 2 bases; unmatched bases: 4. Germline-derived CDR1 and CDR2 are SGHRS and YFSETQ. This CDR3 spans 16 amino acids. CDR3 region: CASSSRGQGAGNTIYF. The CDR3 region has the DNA TGCGCCAGCAGCTCGAGGGGACAGGGGGCTGGAAACACCATATATTTT.

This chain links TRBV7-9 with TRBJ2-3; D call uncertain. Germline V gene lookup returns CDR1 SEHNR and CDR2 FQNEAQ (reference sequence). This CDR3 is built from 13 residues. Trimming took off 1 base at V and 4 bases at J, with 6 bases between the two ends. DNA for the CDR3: TGTGCCAGCAGCTTAGGTCGGGCAGATACGCAGTATTTT. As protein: CASSLGRADTQYF. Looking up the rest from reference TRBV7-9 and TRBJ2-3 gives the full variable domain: DTGVSQNPRHKITKRGQNVTFRCDPISEHNRLYWYRQTLGQGPEFLTYFQNEAQLEKSRLLSDRFSAERPKGSFSTLEIQRTEQGDSAMYLCASSLGRADTQYFGPGTRLTVL.

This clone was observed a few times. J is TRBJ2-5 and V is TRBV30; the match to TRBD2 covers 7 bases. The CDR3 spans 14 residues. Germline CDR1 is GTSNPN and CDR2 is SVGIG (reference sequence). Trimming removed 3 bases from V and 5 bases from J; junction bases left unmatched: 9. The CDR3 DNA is TGTGCCTGGAGCGGGGGACTAACGGGGGAGACCCAGTACTTC. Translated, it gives CAWSGGLTGETQYF.